The 4 T cell receptor beta chains listed next were all sequenced from one sample in a study of memory CD4+ T cells and cytomegalovirus serostatus. The protocol was immunoSEQ multiplex PCR, while the TCRdb copy is restricted to in-frame clones and leaves out a portion. The table has tens of thousands of clones, around 76% seen once; the top ten hold approximately 4.5%. Single viable CD3+CD4+CD8-CD45RO+ cells were sorted as the memory CD4+ T cells. Material: memory CD4+ T cells from blood. All receptors come from an adult in good health and CMV-seropositive.

This clone was seen only a few times. V and J are TRBV5-1 and TRBJ1-5, with D possibly being TRBD1 (6 bases). CDR3 size: 15 residues. CDR1 and CDR2 from the germline V gene are SGHRS and YFSETQ. Deletions cut 4 bases from V and 1 base from J, with 12 bases between. The CDR3 sequence: CASSPYQGSNQPQHF. In nucleotides, the CDR3 is TGCGCCAGCAGCCCCTACCAGGGGAGCAATCAGCCCCAGCATTTT.

This sequence joins TRBV4-2 and TRBJ1-4, with 10 nucleotides matching TRBD1. J gave up 8 bases and V 2 bases, and 5 bases lay outside the gene matches. The CDR3 consists of 15 residues. Germline assignment: CDR1 LGHNA and CDR2 YNFKEQ. The CDR3 DNA reads TGTGCCAGCAGCCAACCGACAGGGGGCGAGGAAAAACTGTTTTTT. This encodes CASSQPTGGEEKLFF.

V and J are TRBV5-1 and TRBJ1-6; D is undetermined. CDR1 is SGHRS, CDR2 YFSETQ, per germline. Trimming cost V 4 bases and J 9 bases, with 8 bases left between them. The CDR3 contains 12 residues. This chain's CDR3 is CASSEKGSPLHF. For the CDR3, the DNA is TGCGCCAGCAGCGAGAAAGGTTCACCCCTCCACTTT.

V is TRBV30 and J is TRBJ1-2, with D possibly matching TRBD1 (5 bases). Trimming took 1 base from V and 3 from J, leaving 9 bases between them. The CDR3 loop spans 13 amino acids. Germline V gives CDR1 GTSNPN, CDR2 SVGIG (reference sequence). The chain's CDR3 is CAWSGGAYYGYTF. The CDR3 DNA follows: TGTGCCTGGAGTGGCGGGGCCTACTATGGCTACACCTTC. Full variable domain (missing parts from reference TRBV30 and TRBJ1-2): SQTIHQWPATLVQPVGSPLSLECTVEGTSNPNLYWYRQAAGRGLQLLFYSVGIGQISSEVPQNLSASRPQDRQFILSSKKLLLSDSGFYLCAWSGGAYYGYTFGSGTRLTVV.